This T cell receptor (beta chain) was sequenced in a study of cytomegalovirus exposure and HLA in healthy donors. Overall study results and limits: The study listed approximately 170 cytomegalovirus-associated TCR beta chains.

It was with 60 Vbeta and 13 Jbeta primers that the PCR ran. Generated by immunoSEQ multiplex PCR, the TCRdb table keeps only in-frame clones and is missing some. The data show tens of thousands of clones, about four fifths seen once. This CDR3 comprises 11 residues. The V gene lost 3 bases and the J gene lost 8 bases, with 10 bases spanning the gap. Germline V gene lookup returns CDR1 DFQATT and CDR2 SNEGSKA (reference sequence). Concerning this clone itself: Antigen: not known.

The source is a man aged 18 to 29 in good health and CMV-seronegative. The rearrangement links TRBV20-1 to TRBJ1-1; no clear D gene. Sample: PBMCs. The CDR3 DNA reads TGCAGTGCTAGTTGGGAGGGCGAAGCTTTCTTT. It translates to CSASWEGEAFF.